Each of the 15 T cell receptor beta chains below was sequenced from the same sample in a study of identical twins. TCRdb processed the 5' RACE reads anew with MiXCR; each CDR3 protein has one entry. The table records under 350,000 distinct CDR3 sequences, less than 9.5% of them present only once. This same sample was also part of a study on yellow fever vaccine responses in identical twins.

The specimen sequenced was CD8+ T cells sorted from blood. Receptor source: a woman aged 18-29 years in good health.

This clonotype was detected many times. The CDR3 coding sequence is TGCAGCGGAGGGACAGCTAGCACAGATACGCAGTATTTT. This translates into CSGGTASTDTQYF. V is TRBV29-1 and J is TRBJ2-3; 7 bases are a match to TRBD1. The trim removed 7 bases at V and 0 bases at J, leaving 4 bases unmatched. Germline V lookup: CDR1 SQVTM, CDR2 ANQGSEA. This CDR3 spans 13 amino acids.

The V call is TRBV6-5, the J call TRBJ2-6; no definite D call. With 1 base removed from V and 0 bases from J, the gap between germline ends came to 16 bases. Per germline, CDR1 MNHEY and CDR2 SVGAGI. The CDR3 contains 19 residues. The CDR3, as DNA: TGTGCCAGCAGTTACTTCGGACCTAGGGAAGGCTCTGGGGCCAACGTCCTGACTTTC. As protein: CASSYFGPREGSGANVLTF.

This clonotype was observed a few times. V gene TRBV2 combines with J gene TRBJ1-2, with D uncertain. Germline V gene data show CDR1 as SNHLY and CDR2 as FYNNEI. The CDR3 runs 13 residues. The germline V and J ends were trimmed by 0 bases and 1 base, with 3 bases remaining between them. The CDR3 protein is CASSEADNYGYTF. CDR3 DNA sequence: TGTGCCAGCAGTGAAGCGGATAACTATGGCTACACCTTC.

This clonotype was counted between two and nine times. The V call is TRBV12-3 or TRBV12-4, the J call TRBJ2-7; D is ambiguous. The CDR3 runs 14 residues. V lost 6 bases and J lost 5, with 17 bases in between. CDR3 protein: CASSPRTGFHEQYF. CDR3 nucleotides: TGTGCCAGCAGCCCACGGACCGGGTTCCACGAGCAGTACTTC.

The sample holds many counts of this clonotype. V usage is TRBV4-1 and J usage is TRBJ1-5; perhaps TRBD1 as D (5 bases). Germline assignment: CDR1 MGHRA and CDR2 YSYEKL. Between the trimmed V and J ends, which lost 0 bases and 1 base, there was a span of 16 bases. CDR3 size: 18 residues. CDR3 coding DNA: TGCGCCAGCAGCCAAGATATTATCGATGGGGGAAGCAATCAGCCCCAGCATTTT. It is translated as CASSQDIIDGGSNQPQHF.

In its sample, this clonotype was seen many times. The chain has TRBV15 and TRBJ2-7; 11 bases agree with TRBD2. The germline V gene encodes CDR1 LNHNV and CDR2 YYDKDF (reference sequence). The CDR3 is made up of 17 amino acids. Trimming at V came to 0 bases and at J to 0 bases, leaving 4 bases not matched to a gene. The CDR3 DNA follows: TGTGCCACCAGCAGAGATAGTACTAGCGGGAGCTCCTACGAGCAGTACTTC. This codes for CATSRDSTSGSSYEQYF.

The table lists this clonotype with a few counts. V usage is TRBV2 and J usage is TRBJ2-7; maybe TRBD1 (6 bases). The CDR3 spans 14 residues. Germline lookup yields CDR1 SNHLY and CDR2 FYNNEI. Between the trimmed V and J ends, which lost 3 bases and 2 bases, there was a span of 11 bases. Written as DNA, the CDR3 is TGTGCCAGCAGTGAGGGTGCAGGGGCCTACGAGCAGTACTTC. The encoded protein is CASSEGAGAYEQYF.

The chain couples TRBV28 to TRBJ1-3, with D unclear. With 3 bases removed from V and 0 bases from J, the gap between germline ends came to 6 bases. The CDR3 is made up of 14 amino acids. From germline, CDR1 is MDHEN and CDR2 SYDVKM. CDR3 sequence reads: CASSFQLSGNTIYF. The CDR3 DNA is TGTGCCAGCAGTTTCCAGCTCTCTGGAAACACCATATATTTT.

In this sample, this clonotype turned up a few times. The chain employs TRBV20-1 and TRBJ2-7; 10 nucleotides align to TRBD2. This CDR3 has 16 residues. Trimming removed 7 bases from V and 0 bases from J; junction bases left unmatched: 12. The V gene's germline CDR1 is DFQATT and CDR2 SNEGSKA (reference sequence). The CDR3 DNA reads as TGCAGTGTCCCGGATTTTCTAGCGGGGGACTCCTACGAGCAGTACTTC. This sequence encodes CSVPDFLAGDSYEQYF.

This clonotype was counted between two and nine times. The chain is built from TRBV29-1 and TRBJ2-5; D gene ambiguous. This CDR3 has 14 residues. Germline CDR1 is SQVTM and CDR2 is ANQGSEA. Trimming took off 1 base at V and 5 bases at J, with 14 bases between the two ends. The CDR3: CSVEGISFVETQYF. CDR3 coding DNA: TGCAGCGTTGAAGGGATATCTTTTGTGGAGACCCAGTACTTC.

The rearrangement links TRBV20-1 to TRBJ2-4; either TRBD1 or TRBD2 may fit D (5 bases each). The V end was cut by 1 base, the J end by 3 bases, with 19 bases between. Looked up from germline, CDR1 is DFQATT and CDR2 is SNEGSKA (reference sequence). The CDR3 extends over 17 amino acids. The CDR3 protein is CSARGRRGDPLKNIQYF. Here the CDR3 DNA reads TGCAGTGCTAGAGGCCGGCGAGGGGACCCTCTCAAAAACATTCAGTACTTC.

The sample holds many counts of this clonotype. J is TRBJ2-3 and V is TRBV28, with TRBD2 matching over 7 bases. CDR1 MDHEN and CDR2 SYDVKM come from the germline V gene. The CDR3 length is 14 residues. The V and J ends lost 6 bases and 6 bases, in that order; junction bases with no gene match: 9. The CDR3 loop is CASRETSPGDTQYF. As DNA, the CDR3 is TGTGCCAGCAGAGAGACTAGCCCGGGGGATACGCAGTATTTT.

This clonotype was detected only a few times. This sequence joins TRBV20-1 and TRBJ2-7; D is unclear. Germline V gene lookup returns CDR1 DFQATT and CDR2 SNEGSKA (reference sequence). The V end was cut by 7 bases, the J end by 0 bases, with 13 bases between. CDR3 length: 13 amino acids. For the CDR3, the DNA is TGCAGTGTGAGGACCCTTACCTCCTACGAGCAGTACTTC. As protein: CSVRTLTSYEQYF.

The chain is built from TRBV28 and TRBJ2-7, with 9 positions matching TRBD1. CDR1 and CDR2 (germline): MDHEN, SYDVKM. J gave up 3 bases and V 2 bases, and 8 bases lay outside the gene matches. The CDR3 contains 16 residues. CDR3 residues: CASSLARTGVIYEQYF. CDR3 DNA sequence: TGTGCCAGCAGTTTAGCCCGGACAGGGGTAATCTACGAGCAGTACTTC.

This clonotype has ten or more counts. The genes are TRBV24-1 and TRBJ2-3; TRBD1 or TRBD2 may be the D gene (5 bases each). Trimming removed 3 bases at V and 1 base at J, with 13 bases between. CDR3 length: 16 amino acids. Per germline, CDR1 KGHDR and CDR2 SFDVKD. This CDR3 is CATSDGDAGRTDTQYF. The CDR3 DNA reads TGTGCCACCAGTGATGGGGACGCCGGACGCACAGATACGCAGTATTTT.